Listed below are T cell receptor beta chains from one sample, sequenced in a study of T cell changes during pregnancy in multiple sclerosis. Libraries were prepared by immunoSEQ multiplex PCR; TCRdb keeps only in-frame clonotypes and omits some of them. The sample lists 85,000 to 120,000 clones, about nine tenths occurring once. The sample here was peripheral blood, taken after pregnancy. The source is a female donor with multiple sclerosis, enrolled in a pregnancy study. Each CDR3 is given without its conserved first and last residue. Only some rows state a clone size, as once, few, many or a class for expanded clones.

abundance: -
j_gene: TRBJ2-3
v_gene: TRBV28
CDR3aa: ASGPHSGSTDTQY

abundance: -
j_gene: TRBJ2-7
v_gene: TRBV10-3
CDR3aa: AIRPDSGYEQY

abundance: -
j_gene: TRBJ1-3
v_gene: TRBV10-3
CDR3aa: AISETATGPSSGNTIY

abundance: -
j_gene: TRBJ2-7
v_gene: TRBV6-1
CDR3aa: ASSEGLAREQY

abundance: -
j_gene: TRBJ2-7
v_gene: TRBV28
CDR3aa: ASSLSPYEQY

abundance: -
j_gene: TRBJ1-3
v_gene: TRBV27
CDR3aa: ASRDSSGNTIY

abundance: -
j_gene: TRBJ2-7
v_gene: TRBV6-1
CDR3aa: ASSEILDIAYEQY

abundance: -
j_gene: TRBJ2-2
v_gene: TRBV5-8
CDR3aa: ASSSGVAGDLANTGELF

abundance: -
j_gene: TRBJ2-1
v_gene: TRBV6-6
CDR3aa: ASSYPIAGGPNEQF

abundance: -
j_gene: TRBJ2-3
v_gene: TRBV19
CDR3aa: ASTVQGGPTDTQY

abundance: -
j_gene: TRBJ1-2
v_gene: TRBV6-6
CDR3aa: ASSAGRQGLYGYT

abundance: -
j_gene: TRBJ2-7
v_gene: TRBV27
CDR3aa: ASSLITGKGPNEQY

abundance: -
j_gene: TRBJ2-1
v_gene: TRBV5-1
CDR3aa: ASSFQAGSYNEQF

abundance: -
j_gene: TRBJ2-2
v_gene: TRBV11-1
CDR3aa: ASSLVAQDTGELF

abundance: -
j_gene: TRBJ1-5
v_gene: TRBV7-3
CDR3aa: ASSLRGLPTVGNQPQH

abundance: -
j_gene: TRBJ1-1
v_gene: TRBV5-1
CDR3aa: ASKVDSVDTEAF

abundance: -
j_gene: TRBJ1-5
v_gene: TRBV2
CDR3aa: ASSPGTALNQPQH

abundance: -
j_gene: TRBJ1-1
v_gene: TRBV30
CDR3aa: AWSPSGTGSF

abundance: -
j_gene: TRBJ1-2
v_gene: TRBV18
CDR3aa: ASSQILEASNYGYT

abundance: -
j_gene: TRBJ2-1
v_gene: TRBV16
CDR3aa: ASSTHLPGVDDEQF

abundance: -
j_gene: TRBJ1-2
v_gene: TRBV7-2
CDR3aa: ASSLATGGGTYGYT

abundance: -
j_gene: TRBJ1-1
v_gene: TRBV28
CDR3aa: ASSSGVMNTEAF

abundance: once
j_gene: TRBJ2-1
v_gene: TRBV10-3
CDR3aa: AISESRGEDQF

abundance: -
j_gene: TRBJ2-1
v_gene: TRBV14
CDR3aa: ASSPAKAGAYNEQF

abundance: -
j_gene: TRBJ2-5
v_gene: TRBV28
CDR3aa: ATSTSTGSLQETQY

abundance: -
j_gene: TRBJ1-2
v_gene: TRBV27
CDR3aa: ASSPGQKNYGYT